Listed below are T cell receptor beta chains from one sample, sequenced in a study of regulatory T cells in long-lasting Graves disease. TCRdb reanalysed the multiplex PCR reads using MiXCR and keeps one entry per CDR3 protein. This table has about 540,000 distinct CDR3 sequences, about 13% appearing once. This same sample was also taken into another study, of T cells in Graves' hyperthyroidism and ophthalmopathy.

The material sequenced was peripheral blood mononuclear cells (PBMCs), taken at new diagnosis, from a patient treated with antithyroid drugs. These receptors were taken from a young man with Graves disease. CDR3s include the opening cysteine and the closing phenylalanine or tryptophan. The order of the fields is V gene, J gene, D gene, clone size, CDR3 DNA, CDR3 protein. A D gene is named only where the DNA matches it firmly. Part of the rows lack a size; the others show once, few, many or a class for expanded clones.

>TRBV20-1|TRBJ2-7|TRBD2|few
TGCAGTGACCCCCGACTAGCGGCCTACGAGCAGTACTTC
CSDPRLAAYEQYF
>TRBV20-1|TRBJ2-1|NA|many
TGCAGTGCTAGAGATCTCTCAAGCGGTAGGGGTGAGCAGTTCTTC
CSARDLSSGRGEQFF
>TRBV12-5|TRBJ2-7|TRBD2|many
TGTGCTAGTGGTTTGGTACGGGGGGAAACCTACGAGCAGTACTTC
CASGLVRGETYEQYF
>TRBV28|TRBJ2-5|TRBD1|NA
TGTGCCAGCAGACCAGGGGGCGGCGAGACCCAGTACTTC
CASRPGGGETQYF
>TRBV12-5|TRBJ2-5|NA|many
TGTGCTAGTGGTTTGGTACGAGAGACCCAGTACTTC
CASGLVRETQYF
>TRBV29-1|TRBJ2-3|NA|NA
TGCAGCGTTGAATCCCCAACCCCCAGGGAGGTAGGTACGCAGTATTTT
CSVESPTPREVGTQYF
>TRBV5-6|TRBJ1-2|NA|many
TGTGCCAGCAGCTTATATGGGTATGGCTACACCTTC
CASSLYGYGYTF
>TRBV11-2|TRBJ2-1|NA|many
TGTGCCAGCAGCTCATCCTGGGACCTTTCCTACAATGAGCAGTTCTTC
CASSSSWDLSYNEQFF
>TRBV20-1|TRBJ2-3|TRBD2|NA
TGCAGTGCTGGCCAGACTAGCGGCTTCACAGATACGCAGTATTTT
CSAGQTSGFTDTQYF
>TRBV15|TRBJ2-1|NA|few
TGTGCCACCAGCAGAGATCGCCTGGACTACAATGAGCAGTTCTTC
CATSRDRLDYNEQFF
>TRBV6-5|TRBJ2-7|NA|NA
TGTGCCAGCAGTTTCGCCTACTCCTACGAGCAGTACTTC
CASSFAYSYEQYF
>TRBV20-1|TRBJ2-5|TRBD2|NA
TGCAGTGCGGTTCCCTTAGCGGGAGTATTGGAGACCCAGTACTTC
CSAVPLAGVLETQYF
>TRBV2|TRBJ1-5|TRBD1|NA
TGTGCCAGCAGCGGACAGGGAAGTGGCAATCAGCCCCAGCATTTT
CASSGQGSGNQPQHF
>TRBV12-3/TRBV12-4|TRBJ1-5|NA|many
TGTGCCAGCAGTTTTTTCCAGAGCAATCAGCCCCAGCATTTT
CASSFFQSNQPQHF
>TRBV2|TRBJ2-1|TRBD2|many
TGTGCCAGCAGGGGTCTAGCGGGCTTAAGTGAGCAGTTCTTC
CASRGLAGLSEQFF
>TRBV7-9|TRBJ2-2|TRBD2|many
TGTGCCAGCAACTTCCAAGCTAGCGGGAGACCCGGGGAGCTGTTTTTT
CASNFQASGRPGELFF
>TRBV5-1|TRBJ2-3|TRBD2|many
TGCACCAGCAGCCAGACTAGCGGCACAGATACGCAGTATTTT
CTSSQTSGTDTQYF
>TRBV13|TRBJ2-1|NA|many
TGTGCCGTTGAGGGAGTCCGGAATGAGCAGTTCTTC
CAVEGVRNEQFF
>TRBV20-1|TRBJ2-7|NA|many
TGCAGTGCTAGAAGCCCCCAACGAGCCTACGAGCAGTACTTC
CSARSPQRAYEQYF
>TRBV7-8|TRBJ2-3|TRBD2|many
TGTGCCAGCAGCTTGGAGACTAGCGGGAGGTACACAGATACGCAGTATTTT
CASSLETSGRYTDTQYF
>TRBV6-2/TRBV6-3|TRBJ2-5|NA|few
TGTGCCAGCATCGGGTTCACTCAAGAGACCCAGTACTTC
CASIGFTQETQYF
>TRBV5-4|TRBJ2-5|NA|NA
TGTGCCAGCAGCTCCACTAGGACGGTAGAGACCCAGTACTTC
CASSSTRTVETQYF
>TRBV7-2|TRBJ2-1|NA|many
TGTGCCAGCAGCATGTCCGGAGGTTCCTACAATGAGCAGTTCTTC
CASSMSGGSYNEQFF
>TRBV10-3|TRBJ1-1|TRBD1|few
TGTGCCATCAGTGAGAGGGGACAGCCGAACACTGAAGCTTTCTTT
CAISERGQPNTEAFF
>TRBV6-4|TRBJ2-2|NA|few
TGTGCCAGCAACCGGGGTCCGGGACTCATAAACACCGGGGAGCTGTTTTTT
CASNRGPGLINTGELFF
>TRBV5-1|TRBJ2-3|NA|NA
TGCGCCAGCAGCTGGAGAGCGGGTGACACAGATACGCAGTATTTT
CASSWRAGDTDTQYF
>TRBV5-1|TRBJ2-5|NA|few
TGCGCCAGCAGCCCCCGCCCAAGGGAGGAGACCCAGTACTTC
CASSPRPREETQYF
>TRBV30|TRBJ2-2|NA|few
TGTGCCAGGACGCCCCCTGGGATTTCGAACACCGGGGAGCTGTTTTTT
CARTPPGISNTGELFF
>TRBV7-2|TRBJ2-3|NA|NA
TGTGCCGGCAGCTCTACAGATACGCAGTATTTT
CAGSSTDTQYF
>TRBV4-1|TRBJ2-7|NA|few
TGCGCCAGCAGCCAAGACGTGGGGCACTACGAGCAGTACTTC
CASSQDVGHYEQYF
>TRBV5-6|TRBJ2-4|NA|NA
TGTGCCAGCAGCCTAAAATTAAAAAACATTCAGTACTTC
CASSLKLKNIQYF
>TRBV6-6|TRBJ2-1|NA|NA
TGTGCCAGCAGTTACTCGCGCCCAAAGGGTTACAATGAGCAGTTCTTC
CASSYSRPKGYNEQFF
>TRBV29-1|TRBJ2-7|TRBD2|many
TGCAGCGCCGGGACTAGCGGCCGGAGCTCCTACGAGCAGTACTTC
CSAGTSGRSSYEQYF
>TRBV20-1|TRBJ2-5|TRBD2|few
TGCAGTGCTACCCCCTTGACTAGCGGACAAGAGACCCAGTACTTC
CSATPLTSGQETQYF
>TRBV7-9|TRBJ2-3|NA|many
TGTGCCAGCAGCTCCGGACGCGTTGAGCGGTGGAGCACAGATACGCAGTATTTT
CASSSGRVERWSTDTQYF
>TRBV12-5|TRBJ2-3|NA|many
TGTGCTAGTGGTAAAACCACAGATACGCAGTATTTT
CASGKTTDTQYF
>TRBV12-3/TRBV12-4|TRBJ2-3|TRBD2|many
TGTGCCAGCAGTCCTTCTAGCGGGAGGGCAGATACGCAGTATTTT
CASSPSSGRADTQYF
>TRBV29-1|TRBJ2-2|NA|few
TGCAGCGTAGGGGCCACCGGGGAGCTGTTTTTT
CSVGATGELFF
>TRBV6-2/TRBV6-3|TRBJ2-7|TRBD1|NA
TGTGCCAGCAGCTTGACAGGGTCAGTCTACGAGCAGTACTTC
CASSLTGSVYEQYF
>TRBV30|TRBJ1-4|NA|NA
TGTGCCTGGAGCCGAAGGGGGGAGAGCGAAAAACTGTTTTTT
CAWSRRGESEKLFF
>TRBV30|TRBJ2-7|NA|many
TGTGCCTGGAGTCAGGGAAGGACCGAGCAGTACTTC
CAWSQGRTEQYF
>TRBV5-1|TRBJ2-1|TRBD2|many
TGCGCCAGCAGCATAGCTAGCGGGAGCTCCTACAATGAGCAGTTCTTC
CASSIASGSSYNEQFF
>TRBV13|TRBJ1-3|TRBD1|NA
TGTGCCAGCAGCTTCCGAAGGGACAGGATAATTCTAAACACCATATATTTT
CASSFRRDRIILNTIYF
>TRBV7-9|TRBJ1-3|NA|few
TGTGCCAGCCTTAGGTCTGGAAACACCATATATTTT
CASLRSGNTIYF
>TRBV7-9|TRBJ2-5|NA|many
TGTGCCAGCAGCTACCAGTCGGGGTGGAAGACCCAGTACTTC
CASSYQSGWKTQYF
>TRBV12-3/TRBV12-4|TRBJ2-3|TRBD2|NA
TGTGCCAGCAGTTTTTATGGGACTAGCGGGAAGGCATATACGCAGTATTTT
CASSFYGTSGKAYTQYF
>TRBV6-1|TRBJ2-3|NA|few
TGTGCCAGCAGACTAGAAGACTCCACAGATACGCAGTATTTT
CASRLEDSTDTQYF
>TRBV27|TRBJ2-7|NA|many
TGTGCCAGCAGGGACAGCCGATACGAGCAGTACTTC
CASRDSRYEQYF